This passage covers 19 T cell receptor beta chains from one sample sequenced in a study of cytomegalovirus exposure and HLA in healthy donors. Amplification used 60 Vbeta primers and 13 Jbeta primers. Generated by immunoSEQ multiplex PCR, the TCRdb table keeps only in-frame clones and is missing some. The sample lists 180,000 or so clones, 75% to 90% occurring once. The sample was PBMCs. The receptors originated from a man younger than 35 in good health and CMV-seropositive.

This chain uses TRBV6-1 with TRBJ2-3, with D possibly TRBD2 on 5 matching bases. The CDR3 has 15 amino acids. V shed 7 bases and J shed 0 bases, with 14 bases lying between them. From germline, CDR1 is MNHNS and CDR2 SASEGT. The CDR3: CASTQLGSSTDTQYF. For the CDR3, the DNA is TGTGCCAGCACTCAACTAGGTTCTAGCACAGATACGCAGTATTTT.

This clone has just one count. V and J are TRBV29-1 and TRBJ2-1, with D maybe TRBD1 (6 bases). Germline CDR1 and CDR2: SQVTM and ANQGSEA. V was shortened by 3 bases and J by 0 bases, with 6 bases between the two germline ends. The CDR3 has 13 residues. CDR3 DNA sequence: TGCAGCGTTGAGGACAGCTCCTACAATGAGCAGTTCTTC. Its translation: CSVEDSSYNEQFF.

V is TRBV15 and J is TRBJ1-4; 8 positions agree with TRBD1. The CDR3 loop spans 15 amino acids. V gave up 2 bases and J gave up 6 bases; unmatched junction bases: 5. In germline, CDR1 is LNHNV, CDR2 YYDKDF (reference sequence). CDR3: CATSRYRGGDEKLFF. DNA of the CDR3: TGTGCCACCAGCAGATACAGGGGGGGGGATGAAAAACTGTTTTTT.

V and J are TRBV18 and TRBJ2-4; tentative D call: TRBD1 (5 bases). The ends were cut back, 2 bases at V and 13 bases at J, with 15 bases in the middle. The CDR3 runs to 13 residues. The germline V gene has CDR1 KGHSH and CDR2 LQKENI. CDR3 DNA sequence: TGTGCCAGCTCACCAATTGAGATGACAGTACAGTACTTC. Amino acid sequence: CASSPIEMTVQYF.

This clone appeared a few times. The rearrangement joins TRBV5-1 to TRBJ2-1; 9 bases map to TRBD1. Germline trimming cut 4 bases from V and 5 bases from J; bases unmatched to any gene: 10. CDR1 and CDR2 from the germline V gene are SGHRS and YFSETQ. The CDR3 is made up of 16 amino acids. The CDR3 spells CASSRARDRVNNEQFF. CDR3 sequence (DNA): TGCGCCAGCAGCCGGGCCCGGGACAGGGTAAACAATGAGCAGTTCTTC.

This chain links TRBV27 with TRBJ1-5; weak D call: TRBD1 (5 bases). Germline loops: CDR1 MNHEY, CDR2 SMNVEV (reference sequence). There are 14 residues in the CDR3. The V end lost 3 bases, the J end lost 7 bases, and 13 bases lay between the germline ends. This chain's CDR3 is CASSFGQAGQPQHF. The CDR3 DNA reads as TGTGCCAGCAGTTTTGGGCAGGCAGGGCAGCCCCAGCATTTT.

This chain joins TRBV11-2 and TRBJ2-7; 12 bases agree with TRBD2. Germline values: CDR1 SGHAT, CDR2 FQNNGV. The CDR3 loop spans 15 amino acids. V was clipped by 2 bases and J by 3 bases; unmatched bases: 2. The CDR3 nucleotides are TGTGCCAGCAGCTTAACTAGCGGGGGGAACTACGAGCAGTACTTC. As protein: CASSLTSGGNYEQYF.

This clone has a single count. The V call is TRBV4-1, the J call TRBJ2-3; tentative D call: TRBD2 (7 bases). CDR1 and CDR2 (germline): MGHRA, YSYEKL. The V and J ends lost 1 base and 6 bases respectively, with 20 bases between them. This CDR3 spans 17 amino acids. The CDR3 sequence: CASSQGRRGREMDTQYF. The CDR3 bases are TGCGCCAGCAGCCAAGGTCGGCGGGGGCGAGAGATGGATACGCAGTATTTT.

This clone was found once. V and J are TRBV14 and TRBJ1-2; D not resolved. Trimming pared 0 bases from V and 8 bases from J, leaving 10 bases between. In germline, CDR1 is SGHDN, CDR2 FVKESK. The CDR3 sequence is 13 residues long. CDR3 nucleotide sequence: TGTGCCAGCAGCCAAGACGGGGTCTGGGGCTACACCTTC. Its translation: CASSQDGVWGYTF.

The chain carries TRBV29-1 and TRBJ1-1; D perhaps matches TRBD1 (6 bases). Germline V CDR1 and CDR2: SQVTM, ANQGSEA. Deletions cut 3 bases from V and 1 base from J, with 12 bases between. The CDR3 is made up of 14 amino acids. DNA for the CDR3: TGCAGCGTTGAGTACCCAGGGGCGAACACTGAAGCTTTCTTT. This sequence encodes CSVEYPGANTEAFF.

The CDR3 reads CASSLTGTAFSYEQYF. CDR3 in DNA: TGTGCCAGCAGCCTCACCGGGACAGCCTTCTCCTACGAGCAGTACTTC. This chain uses TRBV7-9 with TRBJ2-7; 7 bases align to TRBD1. With V trimmed by 5 bases and J by 0 bases, 10 bases remained unmatched. There are 16 residues in the CDR3. The germline CDR1 and CDR2 sequences are SEHNR and FQNEAQ (reference sequence).

This chain connects TRBV20-1 to TRBJ2-7, with D unclear. Germline loops: CDR1 DFQATT, CDR2 SNEGSKA (reference sequence). The CDR3 extends over 11 amino acids. Trimming left V 6 bases short and J 5 bases short, with 11 bases between. The CDR3 DNA reads TGCAGTGCCTCCCCCCTAAACGAGCAGTACTTC. It codes for CSASPLNEQYF.

The chain uses TRBV7-9 and TRBJ1-1; TRBD1 matches 7 bases. Germline loops: CDR1 SEHNR, CDR2 FQNEAQ (reference sequence). J was trimmed by 10 bases and V by 3 bases; bases with no gene match: 8. This CDR3 comprises 13 residues. CDR3 in amino acids: CASSLTGTGGAFF. CDR3 nucleotide sequence: TGTGCCAGCAGCTTGACAGGGACCGGCGGAGCTTTCTTT.

The rearrangement links TRBV5-4 to TRBJ2-3, with 13 bases matching TRBD2. V shed 3 bases and J 1 base; nucleotides not matched to a gene: 8. This CDR3 has 18 residues. Germline CDR1 and CDR2: SGHNT and YYREEE (reference sequence). This chain's CDR3 is CASSSGLAGALGTDTQYF. For the CDR3, the DNA is TGTGCCAGCAGCTCTGGACTAGCGGGGGCCTTAGGCACAGATACGCAGTATTTT.

This clone showed up just once. The chain uses TRBV5-6 and TRBJ2-3, with TRBD2 matching 16 bases. The CDR3 is 18 amino acids. V lost 3 bases, J lost 0 bases, and 4 bases stayed unmatched. Per the germline V gene, CDR1 is SGHDT and CDR2 is YYEEEE. CDR3 sequence reads: CASSSGLAGGRSTDTQYF. Here the CDR3 DNA reads TGTGCCAGCAGCTCGGGACTAGCGGGGGGGCGTAGCACAGATACGCAGTATTTT.

The chain couples TRBV5-1 to TRBJ2-7; 7 nucleotides line up with TRBD2. Trimming took 5 bases from V and 5 from J; bases not matched to a gene: 10. The CDR3 is 14 residues long. Germline CDR1 and CDR2: SGHRS and YFSETQ. The CDR3 reads CASSFLAAGDEQYF. The CDR3 DNA is TGCGCCAGCAGTTTTCTAGCGGCGGGAGACGAGCAGTACTTC.

The chain has TRBV7-8 and TRBJ1-2; 7 bases match TRBD1. J gave up 4 bases and V 5 bases, and 7 bases lay outside the gene matches. The CDR3 totals 14 residues. Germline V CDR1 and CDR2: SGHVS, FQNEAQ. The CDR3 sequence is CASSRQGYPYGYTF. In nucleotides, the CDR3 is TGTGCCAGCAGCCGACAGGGTTACCCCTATGGCTACACCTTC.

The chain is built from TRBV7-2 and TRBJ1-1, with 12 nucleotides matching TRBD1. Trimming at V came to 4 bases and at J to 6 bases, leaving 6 bases not matched to a gene. CDR1 is SGHTA and CDR2 is FQGNSA in the germline V gene. This CDR3 has 15 amino acids. The CDR3 reads CASSWDRGLVAEAFF. CDR3 bases: TGTGCCAGCAGCTGGGACAGGGGGCTTGTGGCTGAAGCTTTCTTT.

The chain couples TRBV2 to TRBJ1-6; unclear D gene. Germline CDR1 reads SNHLY; CDR2 reads FYNNEI. Trimming cost V 6 bases and J 8 bases, with 11 bases left between them. The length of the CDR3 is 13 residues. The CDR3 is CASSQSGYSPLHF. The CDR3 DNA reads TGTGCCAGCAGCCAAAGCGGATATTCACCCCTCCACTTT.